A selection of T cell receptor beta chains follows, all from one sample in a study of cytomegalovirus exposure and HLA in healthy donors. Sequencing used immunoSEQ multiplex PCR; TCRdb keeps in-frame clones, though not all of them. This sample's table reports 100,000 to 150,000 clones. The source material was PBMCs. The receptor source for this set is a middle-aged man in good health and CMV-seronegative. Both conserved end residues are part of each CDR3. Fields, in order: J gene, D gene, V gene, CDR3 protein, CDR3 DNA. A D gene is named only where the DNA matches it firmly.

TRBJ2-7 | TRBD2 | TRBV6-5 | CASSLSSGSNYEQYF | TGTGCCAGCAGTCTATCTAGCGGGAGTAACTACGAGCAGTACTTC
TRBJ1-1 | TRBD1 | TRBV6-6 | CASSDHRGPNTEAFF | TGTGCCAGCAGTGACCACAGGGGGCCGAACACTGAAGCTTTCTTT
TRBJ1-6 | - | TRBV6-1 | CASSETASSNSPLHF | TGTGCCAGCAGTGAGACAGCGAGTTCAAATTCACCCCTCCACTTT
TRBJ2-7 | TRBD2 | TRBV18 | CASSRNGRSSYEQYF | TGTGCCAGCTCACGTAACGGGAGGTCGTCCTACGAGCAGTACTTC
TRBJ2-7 | TRBD2 | TRBV5-4 | CASSVAGPLSYEQYF | TGTGCCAGCAGTGTAGCGGGGCCTTTATCCTACGAGCAGTACTTC
TRBJ2-3 | - | TRBV28 | CASRTSPDTQYF | TGTGCCAGCAGAACTAGCCCAGATACGCAGTATTTT
TRBJ2-1 | - | TRBV7-3 | CASSFGGGVYNEQFF | TGTGCCAGCAGCTTCGGGGGTGGGGTATACAATGAGCAGTTCTTC
TRBJ1-2 | TRBD1 | TRBV7-8 | CASSPDRESGSYGYTF | TGTGCCAGCAGCCCGGACAGGGAAAGTGGGTCCTATGGCTACACCTTC
TRBJ2-7 | TRBD1 | TRBV29-1 | CSVADRGVNYEQYF | TGCAGCGTGGCAGACAGGGGGGTCAACTACGAGCAGTACTTC
TRBJ2-3 | TRBD2 | TRBV5-1 | CAGSLDTAGVDTQYF | TGCGCCGGCAGCTTGGATACAGCGGGAGTGGATACGCAGTATTTT
TRBJ2-1 | TRBD2 | TRBV30 | CAWRTPGLAGWVGNEQFF | TGTGCCTGGAGGACCCCGGGACTAGCGGGATGGGTCGGCAATGAGCAGTTCTTC
TRBJ1-1 | TRBD1 | TRBV30 | CAWSAQGGGTEAFF | TGTGCCTGGAGTGCTCAGGGGGGAGGCACTGAAGCTTTCTTT
TRBJ2-5 | - | TRBV21-1 | CARIRGTEETQYF | TGTGCCAGGATTCGCGGGACAGAAGAGACCCAGTACTTC
TRBJ2-1 | TRBD2 | TRBV19 | CASSIGTSGYNEQFF | TGTGCCAGTAGTATAGGGACTAGCGGTTACAATGAGCAGTTCTTC
TRBJ1-1 | - | TRBV5-4 | CASSLEQGRNAEAFF | TGTGCCAGCAGCTTGGAGCAGGGGCGAAACGCTGAAGCTTTCTTT
TRBJ2-7 | TRBD2 | TRBV6-5 | CASSFRLAGVYEQYF | TGTGCCAGCAGTTTTAGACTAGCGGGAGTCTACGAGCAGTACTTC
TRBJ2-1 | TRBD2 | TRBV14 | CASSLRSTSFVIDEQFF | TGTGCCAGCAGCCTCAGATCGACTAGCTTCGTCATAGATGAGCAGTTCTTC
TRBJ2-1 | - | TRBV5-1 | CASFPLPGLGAGEQFF | TGCGCCAGCTTTCCACTCCCGGGACTGGGAGCGGGTGAGCAGTTCTTC
TRBJ2-7 | TRBD1 | TRBV9 | CASSVGQGTEQYF | TGTGCCAGCAGCGTGGGACAGGGCACTGAGCAGTACTTC
TRBJ2-1 | TRBD2 | TRBV7-8 | CASSLARFSGLAGVSNEQFF | TGTGCCAGCAGCTTAGCGCGCTTCTCTGGACTAGCGGGAGTATCGAATGAGCAGTTCTTC
TRBJ2-1 | TRBD2 | TRBV29-1 | CSVGRDNEQFF | TGCAGCGTCGGGAGGGACAATGAGCAGTTCTTC
TRBJ1-5 | - | TRBV2 | CASSVSTNPNQPQHF | TGTGCCAGCAGTGTTTCAACAAACCCCAATCAGCCCCAGCATTTT
TRBJ1-2 | - | TRBV5-6 | CASSLLEEVYGYTF | TGTGCCAGCAGCTTGCTCGAGGAAGTCTATGGCTACACCTTC
TRBJ2-1 | - | TRBV5-4 | CASSLFPGEQFF | TGTGCCAGCAGCTTGTTTCCGGGGGAGCAGTTCTTC
TRBJ2-1 | TRBD1 | TRBV29-1 | CSVESDRLSDEQFF | TGCAGCGTTGAGTCGGACAGGCTATCGGATGAGCAGTTCTTC
TRBJ1-1 | - | TRBV5-3 | CARSSNYTEAFF | TGTGCCAGAAGCTCAAATTACACTGAAGCTTTCTTT
TRBJ2-2 | - | TRBV7-8 | CASRPLAPGWGGELFF | TGTGCCAGCAGACCTTTAGCCCCGGGGTGGGGCGGGGAGCTGTTTTTT
TRBJ2-1 | TRBD1 | TRBV30 | CASLDREARRGQFF | TGTGCCTCTTTGGACAGGGAGGCTAGACGGGGGCAGTTCTTC
TRBJ2-1 | - | TRBV5-6 | CASSSGTGYNEQFF | TGTGCCAGCAGCTCCGGGACTGGCTACAATGAGCAGTTCTTC
TRBJ1-2 | - | TRBV30 | CAWEVGQGASVTF | -
TRBJ2-7 | TRBD1 | TRBV19 | CASSRGTGVYEQYF | TGTGCCAGTAGTCGAGGGACAGGCGTATACGAGCAGTACTTC
TRBJ2-7 | TRBD2 | TRBV7-9 | CASSLTREIYEQYF | TGTGCCAGCAGCTTAACGCGGGAGATTTACGAGCAGTACTTC
TRBJ2-5 | TRBD2 | TRBV19 | CASSGGGLAGAQETQYF | TGTGCCAGTAGTGGAGGGGGACTAGCGGGAGCCCAAGAGACCCAGTACTTC
TRBJ2-4 | - | TRBV30 | CAWSGLSGTKNIQYF | TGTGCCTGGAGTGGGTTGTCAGGGACCAAAAACATTCAGTACTTC
TRBJ2-7 | TRBD2 | TRBV11-2 | CASSSTSGNWYEQYF | TGTGCCAGCAGCTCTACTAGCGGGAATTGGTACGAGCAGTACTTC
TRBJ1-5 | - | TRBV5-6 | CASSLGGGRNQPQHF | TGTGCCAGCAGCTTGGGGGGGGGTAGGAATCAGCCCCAGCATTTT
TRBJ2-7 | - | TRBV18 | CASSLLGSGPYEQYF | TGTGCCAGCTCCCTTTTGGGGAGCGGGCCCTACGAGCAGTACTTC
TRBJ2-1 | TRBD1 | TRBV25-1 | CASSGQGAYNEQFF | TGTGCCAGCAGCGGACAGGGGGCCTACAATGAGCAGTTCTTC
TRBJ2-3 | - | TRBV7-2 | CASSLSRETQYF | TGTGCCAGCAGCTTGAGCCGGGAAACGCAGTATTTT
TRBJ1-3 | TRBD1 | TRBV6-1 | CASRRQGYGNTIYF | TGTGCCAGCAGGAGACAGGGGTATGGAAACACCATATATTTT
TRBJ2-1 | TRBD2 | TRBV27 | CASSPPGLAGGPGVNEQFF | TGTGCCAGCAGTCCACCGGGACTAGCGGGAGGACCGGGGGTAAATGAGCAGTTCTTC
TRBJ2-7 | - | TRBV7-8 | CASRHRTEPYREQYF | TGTGCCAGCAGACACCGGACAGAACCCTACCGCGAGCAGTACTTC
TRBJ2-2 | TRBD2 | TRBV5-8 | CASSHGLASAGELFF | TGTGCCAGCAGCCACGGACTAGCTTCGGCCGGGGAGCTGTTTTTT
TRBJ1-3 | TRBD1 | TRBV6-5 | CASSRSGGSGNTIYF | TGTGCCAGCAGTCGCTCAGGGGGCTCTGGAAACACCATATATTTT
TRBJ2-6 | - | TRBV19 | CASSIRVTGANVLTF | TGTGCCAGTAGTATTCGGGTTACTGGGGCCAACGTCCTGACTTTC
TRBJ2-7 | TRBD2 | TRBV5-1 | CASSVSGTSYEQYF | TGCGCCAGCAGCGTGAGCGGGACTTCCTACGAGCAGTACTTC
TRBJ2-1 | TRBD2 | TRBV11-2 | CASSFRGDEQFF | TGTGCCAGCAGCTTTCGGGGGGATGAGCAGTTCTTC
TRBJ2-7 | - | TRBV9 | CASSAGDLGYEQYF | TGTGCCAGCAGCGCAGGGGATTTAGGCTACGAGCAGTACTTC
TRBJ2-6 | TRBD2 | TRBV27 | CASSPGLAGVGGANVLTF | TGTGCCAGCAGTCCGGGACTAGCGGGAGTTGGTGGGGCCAACGTCCTGACTTTC
TRBJ2-2 | - | TRBV27 | CASSLTQANTGELFF | TGTGCCAGCAGTTTAACACAAGCGAACACCGGGGAGCTGTTTTTT
TRBJ1-2 | - | TRBV30 | CAGRGRQNYGYTF | TGTGCCGGAAGGGGTCGACAGAACTATGGCTACACCTTC
TRBJ1-5 | TRBD1 | TRBV4-2 | CASSQDGQASNQPQHF | TGTGCCAGCAGCCAGGACGGACAGGCGAGCAATCAGCCCCAGCATTTT